The entry that follows covers one T cell receptor (beta chain) sequence. This sample is part of a study of blood T cell repertoires in COVID-19. Across the study: Italy, Spain and the United States were the sources of the convalescent and acute COVID-19 samples. T cells, B-cell-depleted T cells, or PBMCs provided the cDNA or gDNA that served as material.

Trimming shortened V by 4 bases and J by 5 bases, and 18 bases separated the two germline ends. Germline loops: CDR1 SGHDT, CDR2 YYEEEE. The CDR3 has 15 residues. As handled by the study authors: Quantification of nucleated cells was approximated via reference gene primer amplification. The data were produced by immunoSEQ multiplex PCR, yet TCRdb's version contains in-frame clones alone and is incomplete. V and J calls and clone size follow that table, whereas D and trimming were derived from the DNA. This table has 150,000 to 200,000 clones, around nine tenths appearing once. The receptor was isolated from a man between 65 and 79 years old with acute or convalescent COVID-19. The sample taken for sequencing was peripheral blood. V is TRBV5-6 and J is TRBJ1-2; tentative D call: TRBD1 (6 bases). Here the CDR3 reads CASSINSGTPYGYTF. The CDR3 DNA reads as TGTGCCAGCAGCATAAATTCCGGGACACCATATGGCTACACCTTC.